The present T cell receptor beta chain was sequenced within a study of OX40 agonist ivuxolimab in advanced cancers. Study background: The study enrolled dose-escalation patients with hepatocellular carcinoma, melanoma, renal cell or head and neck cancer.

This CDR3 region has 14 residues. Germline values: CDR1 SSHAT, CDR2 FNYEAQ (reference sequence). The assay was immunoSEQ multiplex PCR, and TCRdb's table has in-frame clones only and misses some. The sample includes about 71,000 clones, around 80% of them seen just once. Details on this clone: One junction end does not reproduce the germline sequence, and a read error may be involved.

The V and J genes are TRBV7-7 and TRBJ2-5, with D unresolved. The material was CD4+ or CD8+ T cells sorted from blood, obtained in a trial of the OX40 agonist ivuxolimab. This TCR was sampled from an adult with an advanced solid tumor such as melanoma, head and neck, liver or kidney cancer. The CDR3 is CASSLDADQETQYF. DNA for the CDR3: TGTGCTAGCAGCTTAGATGCAGATCAAGAGACCCAGTACTTC. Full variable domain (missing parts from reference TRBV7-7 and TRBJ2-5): GAGVSQSPRYKVTKRGQDVTLRCDPISSHATLYWYQQALGQGPEFLTYFNYEAQPDKSGLPSDRFSAERPEGSISTLTIQRTEQRDSAMYRCASSLDADQETQYFGPGTRLLVL.